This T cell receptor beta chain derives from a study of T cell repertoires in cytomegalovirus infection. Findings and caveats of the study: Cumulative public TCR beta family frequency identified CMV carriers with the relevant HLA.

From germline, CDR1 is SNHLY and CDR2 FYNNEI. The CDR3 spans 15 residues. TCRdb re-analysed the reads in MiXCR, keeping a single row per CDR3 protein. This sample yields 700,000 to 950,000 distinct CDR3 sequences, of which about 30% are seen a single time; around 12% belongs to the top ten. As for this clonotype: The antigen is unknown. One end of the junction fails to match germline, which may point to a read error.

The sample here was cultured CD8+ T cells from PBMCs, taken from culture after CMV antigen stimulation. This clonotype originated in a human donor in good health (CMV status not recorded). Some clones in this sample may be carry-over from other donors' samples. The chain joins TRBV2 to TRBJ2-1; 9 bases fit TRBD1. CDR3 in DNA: TGTGTCAGCCTCCCCCGGGACAGGGTGGACAATGAGCAGTTCTTC. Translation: CVSLPRDRVDNEQFF.